This T cell receptor (beta chain) was sequenced during a study of beta chain features in type 1 diabetes. Study outcomes and limitations: Shortening of TCRB CDR3s, moderate but significant, appeared in all four CD4+ subsets of Type 1 diabetes patients. Shorter templates might be favored by PCR, and equally so in patients and in controls.

Per the germline V gene, CDR1 is SNHLY and CDR2 is FYNNEI. The trim removed 6 bases at V and 1 base at J, leaving 13 bases unmatched. The CDR3 loop spans 17 amino acids. Expressed TCRB transcripts got sequenced, as all isolated RNA was reverse transcribed. Assay: immunoSEQ multiplex PCR; the TCRdb copy retains only in-frame clones and omits some. The data contain some 160,000 clones, 8.5% to 10% of them singletons. Only a few counts were recorded for this clone. What it recognizes is unknown. This receptor was taken from a woman in her thirties with type 1 diabetes. V and J are TRBV2 and TRBJ2-5; 8 positions match TRBD1. The sequenced sample consisted of central memory CD4+ T cells from blood. CDR3 loop: CASRMKASTGGQETQYF. The CDR3 DNA sequence: TGTGCCAGCAGGATGAAGGCCTCCACAGGGGGCCAAGAGACCCAGTACTTC.